Listed below are T cell receptor beta chains from one sample, sequenced in a study of vaccination and CD4 T cells after COVID-19. No antigen has been assigned to these receptors. TCRdb ran MiXCR on the PCR reads and lists one entry per CDR3 protein. The repertoire holds 20,000 or so distinct CDR3 sequences, with about 40% as singletons. The sequencing here drew on CD4+ T cells from blood, cultured in vitro, taken about 7 months after SARS-CoV-2 vaccination. These receptors originate from a human donor who had recovered from COVID-19. The CDR3 runs from the conserved cysteine through the conserved F or W. D genes are given only for firm matches. Clone size is stated in some rows and not others, as once, few, many or a class when expanded.

J,V,D,size,DNA,CDR3
TRBJ1-5,TRBV7-8,.,few,TGTGCCAGCAGCTGGAGCGGGGGGGCCGGCAATCAGCCCCAGCATTTT,CASSWSGGAGNQPQHF
TRBJ2-5,TRBV5-6,.,.,TGTGCCAGCAGCTTGACACTTAAAGAGACCCAGTACTTC,CASSLTLKETQYF
TRBJ2-1,TRBV28,.,.,TGTGCCAGCAGTTTAAGGACAAGGACGGGTCAGAGTGAGCAGTTCTTC,CASSLRTRTGQSEQFF
TRBJ2-7,TRBV28,.,.,TGTGCCAGCAGTTTATCTAGTATCCCGGGGGAGCAGTACTTC,CASSLSSIPGEQYF
TRBJ2-5,TRBV28,.,.,TGTGCCAGCACCCCCAGCAGCCTGGGAGAGACCCAGTACTTC,CASTPSSLGETQYF
TRBJ2-2,TRBV20-1,.,few,TGCAGTGCTGGACGGTCGGGCGGCGGGGAGCTGTTTTTT,CSAGRSGGGELFF
TRBJ2-7,TRBV7-9,.,few,TGTGCCAGCAGCACTGCCGGCCGGGCTGGCGAGCAGTACTTC,CASSTAGRAGEQYF
TRBJ2-5,TRBV7-9,.,.,TGTGCCAGCAGCTTATTTACTAGCTTCGGGGAGACCCAGTACTTC,CASSLFTSFGETQYF
TRBJ2-7,TRBV28,.,.,TGTGCCAGCCAAACCCCCCCCTCCTACGAGCAGTACTTC,CASQTPPSYEQYF
TRBJ2-2,TRBV20-1,.,.,TGCAGTGCTAGAGATATGGGGCCGGGAACCGGGGAGCTGTTTTTT,CSARDMGPGTGELFF
TRBJ1-2,TRBV20-1,.,.,TGCAGTGGGAGTATATTTAGGTCTAACTATGGCTACACCTTC,CSGSIFRSNYGYTF
TRBJ2-1,TRBV20-1,TRBD2,once,TGCAGTGCTAGAAAAGCGGGAGGGCCCAGTGAGCAGTTCTTC,CSARKAGGPSEQFF
TRBJ2-5,TRBV20-1,.,.,TGCAGTGCTAGGCCCCCAGGGAAAGAGACCCAGTACTTC,CSARPPGKETQYF
TRBJ2-5,TRBV5-1,.,.,TGCGCCAGCAGACTCTCTATGGGCGCCCCAGAGACCCAGTACTTC,CASRLSMGAPETQYF
TRBJ1-1,TRBV7-6,.,.,TGTGCCAGTACTATGGGGGGCATGTCGATGAACACTGAAGCTTTCTTT,CASTMGGMSMNTEAFF
TRBJ1-1,TRBV11-3,.,.,TGTGCCAGCAGCTCCGGGCAGGACACTGAAGCTTTCTTT,CASSSGQDTEAFF
TRBJ2-5,TRBV7-9,.,.,TGTGCCAGCAGCCTCGTTGTGGGCGAGACCCAGTACTTC,CASSLVVGETQYF
TRBJ1-5,TRBV20-1,.,.,TGCAGTGCTAGAAGGGGGGCGAATCAGCCCCAGCATTTT,CSARRGANQPQHF